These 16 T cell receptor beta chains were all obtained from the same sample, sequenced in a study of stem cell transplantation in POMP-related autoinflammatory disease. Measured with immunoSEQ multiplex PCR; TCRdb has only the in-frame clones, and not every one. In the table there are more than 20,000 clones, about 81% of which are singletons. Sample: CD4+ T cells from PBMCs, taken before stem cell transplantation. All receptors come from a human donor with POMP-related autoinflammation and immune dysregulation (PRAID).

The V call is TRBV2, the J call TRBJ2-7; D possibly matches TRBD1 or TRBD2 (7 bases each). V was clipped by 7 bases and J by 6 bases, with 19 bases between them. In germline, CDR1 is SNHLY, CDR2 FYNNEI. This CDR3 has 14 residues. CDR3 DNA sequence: TGTGCCAGCACTCTTGCAGGGGGGGTGGTCGAGCAGTACTTC. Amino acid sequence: CASTLAGGVVEQYF.

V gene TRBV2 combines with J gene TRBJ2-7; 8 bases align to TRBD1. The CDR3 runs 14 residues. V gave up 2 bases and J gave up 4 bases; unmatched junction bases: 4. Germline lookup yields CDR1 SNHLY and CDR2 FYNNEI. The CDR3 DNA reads TGTGCCAGCAGTGAACAGGGGGCGCGGTACGAGCAGTACTTC. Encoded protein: CASSEQGARYEQYF.

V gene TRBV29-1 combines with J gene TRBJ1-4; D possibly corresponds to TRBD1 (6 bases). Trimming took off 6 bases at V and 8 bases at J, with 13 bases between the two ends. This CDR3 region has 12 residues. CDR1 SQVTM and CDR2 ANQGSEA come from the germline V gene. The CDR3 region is CSVVGGGEKLFF. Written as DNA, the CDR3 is TGCAGCGTGGTAGGGGGGGGAGAAAAACTGTTTTTT.

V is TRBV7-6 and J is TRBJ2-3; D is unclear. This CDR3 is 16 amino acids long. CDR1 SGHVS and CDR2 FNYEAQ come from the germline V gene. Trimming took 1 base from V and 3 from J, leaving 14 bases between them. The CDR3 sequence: CASSLVSGDRTDTQYF. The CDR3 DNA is TGTGCCAGCAGCTTAGTATCTGGGGATCGTACAGATACGCAGTATTTT.

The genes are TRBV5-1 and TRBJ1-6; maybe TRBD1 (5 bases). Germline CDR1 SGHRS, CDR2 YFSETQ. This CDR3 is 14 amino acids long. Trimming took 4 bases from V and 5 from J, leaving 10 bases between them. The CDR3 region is CASSGGLDNSPLHF. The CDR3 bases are TGCGCCAGCAGCGGGGGACTGGATAATTCACCCCTCCACTTT.

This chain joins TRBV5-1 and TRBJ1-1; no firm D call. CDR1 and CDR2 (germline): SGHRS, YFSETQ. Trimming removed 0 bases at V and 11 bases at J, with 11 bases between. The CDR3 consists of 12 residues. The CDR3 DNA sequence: TGCGCCAGCAGCTTGGGAGGGTTGGGGGCTTTCTTT. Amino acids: CASSLGGLGAFF. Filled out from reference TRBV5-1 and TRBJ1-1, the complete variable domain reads KAGVTQTPRYLIKTRGQQVTLSCSPISGHRSVSWYQQTPGQGLQFLFEYFSETQRNKGNFPGRFSGRQFSNSRSEMNVSTLELGDSALYLCASSLGGLGAFFGQGTRLTVV.

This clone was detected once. The CDR3 DNA sequence: TGCGCCAGCAGCTCACAGACAGGGGTACAAGAAAAACTGTTTTTT. As protein: CASSSQTGVQEKLFF. This chain joins TRBV5-1 and TRBJ1-4; 8 bases align to TRBD1. With 3 bases clipped from V and 8 bases from J, the junction kept 9 bases outside the gene matches. Germline V gives CDR1 SGHRS, CDR2 YFSETQ. The CDR3 is 15 amino acids. Full variable domain (rest looked up from reference TRBV5-1 and TRBJ1-4): KAGVTQTPRYLIKTRGQQVTLSCSPISGHRSVSWYQQTPGQGLQFLFEYFSETQRNKGNFPGRFSGRQFSNSRSEMNVSTLELGDSALYLCASSSQTGVQEKLFFGSGTQLSVL.

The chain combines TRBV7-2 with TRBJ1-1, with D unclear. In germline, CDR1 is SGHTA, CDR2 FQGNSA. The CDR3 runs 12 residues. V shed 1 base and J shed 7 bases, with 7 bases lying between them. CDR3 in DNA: TGTGCCAGCAGCTTAGTAGGGTTTGAAGCTTTCTTT. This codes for CASSLVGFEAFF.

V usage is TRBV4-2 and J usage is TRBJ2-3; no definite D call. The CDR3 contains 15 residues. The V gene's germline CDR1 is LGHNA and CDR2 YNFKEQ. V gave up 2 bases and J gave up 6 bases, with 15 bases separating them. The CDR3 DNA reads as TGTGCCAGCAGCCAATCTACCAGCACGCGCGATACGCAGTATTTT. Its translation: CASSQSTSTRDTQYF.

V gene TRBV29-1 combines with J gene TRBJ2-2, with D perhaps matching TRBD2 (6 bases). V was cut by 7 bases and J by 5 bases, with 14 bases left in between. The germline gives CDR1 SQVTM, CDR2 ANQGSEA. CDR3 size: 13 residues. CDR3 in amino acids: CSASSSGTGELFF. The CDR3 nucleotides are TGCAGCGCTTCCAGTAGCGGAACCGGGGAGCTGTTTTTT.

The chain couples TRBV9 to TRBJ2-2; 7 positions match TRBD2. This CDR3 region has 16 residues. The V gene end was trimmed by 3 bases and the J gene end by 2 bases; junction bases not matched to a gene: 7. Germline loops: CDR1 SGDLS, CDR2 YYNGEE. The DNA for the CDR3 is TGTGCCAGCAGCGCCGGGGGGACTAAAAACACCGGGGAGCTGTTTTTT. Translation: CASSAGGTKNTGELFF.

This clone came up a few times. The CDR3 DNA sequence: TGTGCCAGCAGCTCAACGGACAGGGGGTATGCCCTGGGCACTGAAGCTTTCTTT. Translated, it gives CASSSTDRGYALGTEAFF. The genes are TRBV9 and TRBJ1-1, with 10 bases aligning to TRBD1. Germline V gene lookup returns CDR1 SGDLS and CDR2 YYNGEE. The ends lost 4 bases at V and 4 bases at J; junction bases unmatched: 16. This CDR3 spans 18 amino acids.

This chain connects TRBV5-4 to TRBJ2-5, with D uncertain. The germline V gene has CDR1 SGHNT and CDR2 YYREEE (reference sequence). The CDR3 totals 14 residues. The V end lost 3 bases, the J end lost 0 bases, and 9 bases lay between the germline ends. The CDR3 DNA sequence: TGTGCCAGCAGCTATGCCGAAAACCAAGAGACCCAGTACTTC. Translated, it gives CASSYAENQETQYF.

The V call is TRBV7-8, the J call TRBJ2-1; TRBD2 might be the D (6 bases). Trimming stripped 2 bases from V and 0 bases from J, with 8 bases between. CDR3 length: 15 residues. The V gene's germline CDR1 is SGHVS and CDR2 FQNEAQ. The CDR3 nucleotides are TGTGCCAGCAGCTTAAGGGACTTCTCCTACAATGAGCAGTTCTTC. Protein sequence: CASSLRDFSYNEQFF.

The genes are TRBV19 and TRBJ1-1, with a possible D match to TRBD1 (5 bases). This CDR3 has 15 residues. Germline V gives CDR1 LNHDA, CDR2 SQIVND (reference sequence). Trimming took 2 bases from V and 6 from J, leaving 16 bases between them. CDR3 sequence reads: CASSITGLGTAEAFF. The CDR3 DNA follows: TGTGCCAGTAGTATAACTGGACTGGGGACCGCTGAAGCTTTCTTT.

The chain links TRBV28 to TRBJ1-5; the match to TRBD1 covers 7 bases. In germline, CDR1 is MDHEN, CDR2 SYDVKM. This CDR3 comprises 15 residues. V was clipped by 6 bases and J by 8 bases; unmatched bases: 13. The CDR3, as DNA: TGTGCCAGCAGCCGCACAGGGGCGCCGCCGGAGCCCCAGCATTTT. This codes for CASSRTGAPPEPQHF.